The 3 T cell receptor beta chains listed next were all sequenced from one sample in a study of blood T cell repertoires in COVID-19. The table came from immunoSEQ multiplex PCR; TCRdb's copy has only in-frame clones and leaves some out. The profile shows around 190,000 clones, 80% to 90% of them singletons. The sequencing sample was made of peripheral blood. The receptor set was obtained from a man between 18 and 29 years old who had recovered from COVID-19.

The chain couples TRBV5-4 to TRBJ2-1, with a weak D call TRBD2 (7 bases). CDR1 and CDR2 (germline): SGHNT, YYREEE (reference sequence). The CDR3 sequence is 14 residues long. V lost 0 bases and J 10 bases, leaving 14 bases between the germline ends. In nucleotides, the CDR3 is TGTGCCAGCAGCTTGGTGGCGGGGGCAAGGGAGCAGTTCTTC. Protein: CASSLVAGAREQFF.

CDR3 region: CAISETGGNTGELFF. The CDR3 DNA follows: TGTGCCATCAGTGAGACAGGGGGGAACACCGGGGAGCTGTTTTTT. The chain carries TRBV10-3 and TRBJ2-2; 8 nucleotides agree with TRBD1. Trimming took 2 bases from V and 1 from J; bases not matched to a gene: 0. The CDR3 is 15 amino acids. Germline CDR1 reads ENHRY; CDR2 reads SYGVKD.

The table lists this clone with a few counts. This chain uses TRBV5-1 with TRBJ2-7, with 11 bases aligning to TRBD2. The CDR3 consists of 14 residues. Germline V gene data show CDR1 as SGHRS and CDR2 as YFSETQ. The J segment lost 4 bases and the V segment lost 2 bases, leaving 2 bases of the junction unmatched. The CDR3 DNA follows: TGCGCCAGCAGCTTTACTAGCGGGAGTTACGAGCAGTACTTC. Its translation: CASSFTSGSYEQYF.